Below are 29 T cell receptor beta chains sequenced from a single sample in a study of radiation and T cells in renal cell carcinoma. Time point of the sample: blood 4 weeks post-SBRT, at nephrectomy. Treatment in this sample: 15 Gy SBRT to primary tumor, nephrectomy 4 weeks later. Clones were read by immunoSEQ multiplex PCR, and TCRdb kept only the in-frame ones, dropping some. In the table there are around 74,000 clones, over 80% of which are singletons. Sequencing used blood, obtained from a patient whose treatment included radiotherapy and nephrectomy. The source is a woman between 55 and 75 years old with renal cell carcinoma.

The gene calls are TRBV9 and TRBJ1-2; D is perhaps TRBD1 (5 bases). This CDR3 comprises 15 residues. The germline gives CDR1 SGDLS, CDR2 YYNGEE. Trimming removed 2 bases from V and 0 bases from J, with 11 bases in between. The CDR3 coding sequence is TGTGCCAGCAGCGTGGGACTGGTTACTAACTATGGCTACACCTTC. Protein: CASSVGLVTNYGYTF.

The J gene is TRBJ2-7, the V gene TRBV28, with D possibly being TRBD1 (6 bases). The ends were cut back, 6 bases at V and 3 bases at J, with 9 bases in the middle. CDR1 is MDHEN, CDR2 SYDVKM, per germline. The CDR3 totals 12 residues. The CDR3 DNA is TGTGCCAGCAGGATACAGGGCTACGAGCAGTACTTC. Its translation: CASRIQGYEQYF.

V and J are TRBV27 and TRBJ2-7; D is uncertain. CDR3 length: 14 amino acids. V was trimmed by 3 bases and J by 2 bases, leaving 11 bases between them. The germline V gene encodes CDR1 MNHEY and CDR2 SMNVEV (reference sequence). The CDR3 region is CASSFSVGPYEQYF. The DNA of the CDR3 is TGTGCCAGCAGTTTTTCGGTCGGTCCCTACGAGCAGTACTTC.

The CDR3 sequence is CASSFSGREQYF. CDR3 bases: TGTGCCAGCAGCTTTTCAGGGCGCGAGCAGTACTTC. The chain uses TRBV5-4 and TRBJ2-7, with D possibly matching TRBD1 (5 bases). In germline, CDR1 is SGHNT, CDR2 YYREEE (reference sequence). This CDR3 spans 12 amino acids. The V end was cut by 2 bases, the J end by 6 bases, with 9 bases between.

The chain employs TRBV6-1 and TRBJ1-5, with 8 positions matching TRBD1. CDR3 length equals 14 residues. Germline CDR1 reads MNHNS; CDR2 reads SASEGT. The V gene end was trimmed by 6 bases and the J gene end by 2 bases; junction bases not matched to a gene: 3. CDR3 loop: CASSLGQGNQPQHF. CDR3 nucleotide sequence: TGTGCCAGCAGCCTGGGACAGGGCAATCAGCCCCAGCATTTT.

The chain links TRBV4-3 to TRBJ2-3; TRBD2 is a possible D gene (6 bases). Germline V lookup: CDR1 LGHNA, CDR2 YSLEER. This CDR3 is 18 amino acids long. V shed 1 base and J shed 0 bases, with 17 bases lying between them. CDR3 DNA: TGCGCCAGCAGCCAAGGCAAATCCCTAGCGAGGAGCACAGATACGCAGTATTTT. Protein: CASSQGKSLARSTDTQYF.

This clone was detected once. The J gene is TRBJ1-6, the V gene TRBV6-1; D perhaps matches TRBD1 (5 bases). The V gene's germline CDR1 is MNHNS and CDR2 SASEGT. Trimming stripped 2 bases from V and 3 bases from J, with 14 bases between. CDR3 length: 17 amino acids. CDR3 DNA sequence: TGTGCCAGCAGTGAAAAGAAACCGGGGCACTATAATTCACCCCTCCACTTT. Amino acid sequence: CASSEKKPGHYNSPLHF.

DNA of the CDR3: TGTGCCAGCAGTTTATGGGTGGGAGAGACCTACGAGCAGTACTTC. Protein: CASSLWVGETYEQYF. The chain combines TRBV28 with TRBJ2-7; TRBD2 is a possible D gene (5 bases). V dropped 0 bases and J dropped 2 bases, with 11 bases sitting between them. CDR3 length: 15 residues. CDR1 and CDR2 (germline): MDHEN, SYDVKM.

The chain recombines TRBV18 with TRBJ1-2, with D possibly matching TRBD1 (5 bases). The CDR3 has 15 residues. CDR1 is KGHSH, CDR2 LQKENI, per germline. Trimming shortened V by 5 bases and J by 8 bases, and 21 bases separated the two germline ends. DNA for the CDR3: TGTGCCAGCTCATCCTCCCCTCAGGGAGCGGGAGGCTACACCTTC. This encodes CASSSSPQGAGGYTF. Full variable domain (outside the CDR3, taken from reference TRBV18 and TRBJ1-2): NAGVMQNPRHLVRRRGQEARLRCSPMKGHSHVYWYRQLPEEGLKFMVYLQKENIIDESGMPKERFSAEFPKEGPSILRIQQVVRGDSAAYFCASSSSPQGAGGYTFGSGTRLTVV.

V is TRBV6-6 and J is TRBJ2-7, with 12 bases identical to TRBD2. CDR1 is MNHNY, CDR2 SVGAGI, per germline (reference sequence). This CDR3 has 16 residues. Unmatched junction bases numbered 4, after V lost 4 bases and J lost 0 bases. The CDR3 loop is CASSLLAGGSSYEQYF. The CDR3 bases are TGTGCCAGCAGTTTACTAGCGGGGGGTAGCTCCTACGAGCAGTACTTC.

This rearrangement joins TRBV7-9 to TRBJ2-1, with D possibly being TRBD1 (6 bases). Trimming cost V 5 bases and J 2 bases, with 13 bases left between them. The CDR3 spans 15 residues. Germline V CDR1 and CDR2: SEHNR, FQNEAQ (reference sequence). DNA of the CDR3: TGTGCCAGCAGCCCCCAGGGGCGGGCCTACAATGAGCAGTTCTTC. Encoded protein: CASSPQGRAYNEQFF.

V gene TRBV19 combines with J gene TRBJ1-5; 12 bases agree with TRBD1. The CDR3 sequence is 17 residues long. CDR1 and CDR2 from the germline V gene are LNHDA and SQIVND (reference sequence). V lost 7 bases, J lost 5 bases, and 12 bases stayed unmatched. The CDR3 protein is CASIPRGQGAPYQPQHF. In nucleotides, the CDR3 is TGTGCCAGTATCCCTAGGGGACAGGGGGCACCTTATCAGCCCCAGCATTTT.

V gene TRBV11-2 combines with J gene TRBJ1-4, with 8 bases fitting TRBD1. Germline CDR1 SGHAT, CDR2 FQNNGV. This CDR3 contains 14 residues. The junction had 7 bases not matched to a gene; V was cut back by 5 bases and J by 8 bases. Here the CDR3 DNA reads TGTGCCAGCAGCCAGGGACAGGATGGAGAAAAACTGTTTTTT. It translates to CASSQGQDGEKLFF.

V usage is TRBV6-1 and J usage is TRBJ2-5, with 10 positions matching TRBD2. This CDR3 region has 15 residues. J was trimmed by 4 bases and V by 3 bases; bases with no gene match: 5. Per germline, CDR1 MNHNS and CDR2 SASEGT. CDR3: CASSEFTSGVETQYF. In nucleotides, the CDR3 is TGTGCCAGCAGTGAGTTTACTAGCGGGGTAGAGACCCAGTACTTC.

The CDR3 DNA sequence: TGTGCCAGCAGCGCCGGGACTAGCGGGTACAATGAGCAGTTCTTC. Translated: CASSAGTSGYNEQFF. J is TRBJ2-1 and V is TRBV7-3; 12 bases are a match to TRBD2. Per the germline V gene, CDR1 is SGHTA and CDR2 is FQGTGA. There are 15 residues in the CDR3. After removal of 5 bases from V and 4 bases from J, the junction contained 3 bases not matched to a gene.

The rearrangement uses TRBV28 and TRBJ1-2, with 7 nucleotides matching TRBD1. Germline lookup yields CDR1 MDHEN and CDR2 SYDVKM. Germline trimming cut 3 bases from V and 4 bases from J; bases unmatched to any gene: 11. The CDR3 consists of 16 residues. This chain's CDR3 is CASSFFRQGRPYGYTF. In nucleotides, the CDR3 is TGTGCCAGCAGTTTTTTTCGACAGGGAAGACCCTATGGCTACACCTTC.

The V gene is TRBV5-1, the J gene TRBJ1-1; 11 bases agree with TRBD1. There are 15 residues in the CDR3. Germline trimming cut 1 base from V and 4 bases from J; bases unmatched to any gene: 3. CDR1 and CDR2 (germline): SGHRS, YFSETQ. Here the CDR3 DNA reads TGCGCCAGCAGCTTGTCCGGGACAGGGGGCACTGAAGCTTTCTTT. As protein: CASSLSGTGGTEAFF.

The chain is built from TRBV6-4 and TRBJ2-1; the D gene is possibly TRBD2 (7 bases). CDR1 and CDR2 (germline): MRHNA, SNTAGT. The CDR3 is 15 amino acids. The V end was cut by 3 bases, the J end by 3 bases, with 12 bases between. The CDR3 spells CASSEWGGIYNEQFF. The CDR3 nucleotides read TGTGCCAGCAGTGAATGGGGGGGCATCTACAATGAGCAGTTCTTC.

The chain couples TRBV9 to TRBJ2-2; D tentatively reads TRBD1 or TRBD2 (6 bases each). V was clipped by 3 bases and J by 2 bases, with 17 bases between them. Germline V gene lookup returns CDR1 SGDLS and CDR2 YYNGEE. The CDR3 is made up of 17 amino acids. CDR3 amino acids: CASSETPGGPNTGELFF. The CDR3 DNA sequence: TGTGCCAGCAGCGAAACCCCTGGGGGGCCTAACACCGGGGAGCTGTTTTTT.

Only one count was recorded for this clone. The gene calls are TRBV5-1 and TRBJ2-1, with 11 bases matching TRBD2. Germline CDR1 and CDR2: SGHRS and YFSETQ. V was pared by 0 bases and J by 5 bases, with 4 bases of the junction left unmatched. The CDR3 is 16 amino acids. CDR3 DNA sequence: TGCGCCAGCAGCTTGGGTGTAGCGGGAGGGCACAATGAGCAGTTCTTC. Translated, it gives CASSLGVAGGHNEQFF. The full variable domain, with the rest looked up from reference TRBV5-1 and TRBJ2-1, is KAGVTQTPRYLIKTRGQQVTLSCSPISGHRSVSWYQQTPGQGLQFLFEYFSETQRNKGNFPGRFSGRQFSNSRSEMNVSTLELGDSALYLCASSLGVAGGHNEQFFGPGTRLTVL.

This chain uses TRBV5-1 with TRBJ1-1, with D tentatively TRBD1 (6 bases). The V and J ends lost 5 bases and 0 bases respectively, with 20 bases between them. Germline V gene lookup returns CDR1 SGHRS and CDR2 YFSETQ. The CDR3 has 17 amino acids. The CDR3 DNA reads as TGCGCCAGCAGTACCATCATAGGAGGGGGGATGAACACTGAAGCTTTCTTT. As protein: CASSTIIGGGMNTEAFF.

This chain joins TRBV7-3 and TRBJ2-7, with D perhaps TRBD1 or TRBD2 (5 bases each). CDR3 length: 15 amino acids. With 0 bases removed from V and 3 bases from J, the gap between germline ends came to 12 bases. CDR1 is SGHTA and CDR2 is FQGTGA in the germline V gene. The CDR3 DNA follows: TGTGCCAGCAGCTTAACCCAGGGACCAGTCTACGAGCAGTACTTC. It specifies CASSLTQGPVYEQYF.

This rearrangement joins TRBV2 to TRBJ2-1, with 9 positions matching TRBD2. Germline V gene lookup returns CDR1 SNHLY and CDR2 FYNNEI. V lost 6 bases to trimming and J lost 2 bases; unmatched junction nucleotides: 5. The CDR3 totals 15 residues. This CDR3 reads CASRWGLAAYNEQFF. The CDR3 DNA sequence: TGTGCCAGCAGGTGGGGACTAGCAGCCTACAATGAGCAGTTCTTC.

This chain uses TRBV18 with TRBJ1-3; D remains unclear. The CDR3 sequence is 13 residues long. V gave up 5 bases and J gave up 4 bases, with 9 bases separating them. CDR1 is KGHSH, CDR2 LQKENI, per germline. This chain's CDR3 is CASSERRGNTIYF. DNA for the CDR3: TGTGCCAGCTCAGAGAGAAGAGGAAACACCATATATTTT.

Notes on this clone: In the same sample, other DNA sequences code for this CDR3. The chain is built from TRBV9 and TRBJ1-1; the D gene is possibly TRBD1 (5 bases). Germline values: CDR1 SGDLS, CDR2 YYNGEE. This CDR3 region has 14 residues. Trimming removed 0 bases at V and 4 bases at J, with 10 bases between. The CDR3 sequence: CASSVVGGGTEAFF. In DNA form, the CDR3 reads TGTGCCAGCAGCGTAGTTGGGGGAGGCACTGAAGCTTTCTTT.

J is TRBJ2-1 and V is TRBV18, with D hard to call. Germline V gene lookup returns CDR1 KGHSH and CDR2 LQKENI. The CDR3 contains 14 residues. V lost 0 bases and J lost 10, with 13 bases in between. In DNA form, the CDR3 reads TGTGCCAGCTCACCACCGGGGATCGGGCGGGAGCAGTTCTTC. The encoded protein is CASSPPGIGREQFF. The variable domain in full, completed from reference TRBV18 and TRBJ2-1, reads NAGVMQNPRHLVRRRGQEARLRCSPMKGHSHVYWYRQLPEEGLKFMVYLQKENIIDESGMPKERFSAEFPKEGPSILRIQQVVRGDSAAYFCASSPPGIGREQFFGPGTRLTVL.

V and J are TRBV2 and TRBJ1-1, with TRBD1 matching 9 bases. Trimming took 7 bases from V and 0 from J; bases not matched to a gene: 3. The CDR3 has 14 amino acids. Germline-derived CDR1 and CDR2 are SNHLY and FYNNEI. In nucleotides, the CDR3 is TGTGCCAGCAAGAACAGGGGGCTGAACACTGAAGCTTTCTTT. Translation: CASKNRGLNTEAFF.

Points on this clone: The junction departs from germline at one end; a sequencing error may be responsible. V and J are TRBV5-1 and TRBJ2-7, with 9 bases fitting TRBD2. The germline gives CDR1 SGHRS, CDR2 YFSETQ. The CDR3 contains 17 residues. Here the CDR3 reads CARSWARGGGSSYEQYF. The CDR3 DNA sequence: TGCGCCCGCAGCTGGGCCCGCGGGGGGGGTAGCTCCTACGAGCAGTACTTC.

The chain combines TRBV28 with TRBJ2-5; 7 positions match TRBD2. The CDR3 runs 16 residues. The V and J ends lost 2 bases and 4 bases, in that order; junction bases with no gene match: 10. The germline V gene encodes CDR1 MDHEN and CDR2 SYDVKM. This CDR3 reads CASSLERGREGETQYF. In DNA, the CDR3 is TGTGCCAGCAGTTTAGAGCGAGGGAGGGAGGGAGAGACCCAGTACTTC.